This T cell receptor (beta chain) was sequenced during a study of blood T cell repertoires in COVID-19. Original handling: Estimation of nucleated cell counts relied on the amplification of reference gene primers. Assay used: immunoSEQ multiplex PCR; TCRdb lists only in-frame clones, some missing. V and J calls and clone size are copied from that table; D and trimming were computed from the DNA. The sample lists 50,000 to 65,000 clones; 83% were seen once. This clone came up once. Sequencing input: peripheral blood. This clonotype was sampled from a human donor in a cohort sampled during active COVID-19.

The CDR3 bases are TGTGCCAGTAGTATACAGGGGGCGAGGGATTCACCCCTCCACTTT. This codes for CASSIQGARDSPLHF. The chain joins TRBV19 to TRBJ1-6; 8 bases align to TRBD1. The CDR3 contains 15 residues. Germline V gene data show CDR1 as LNHDA and CDR2 as SQIVND (reference sequence). Losses at the gene ends were 2 bases for V and 8 bases for J; bases not matched to a gene: 5.